The 18 T cell receptor beta chains presented below share a single source sample, sequenced in a study of T cell responses to AZD1222 COVID-19 vaccine. Profiled with immunoSEQ multiplex PCR; TCRdb holds only in-frame clones, not every one. The sample shows 90,000 to 130,000 clones, about nine tenths of them seen only once. The material sequenced was peripheral blood, taken 28 days after the second AZD1222 dose. The receptor set was obtained from an adult who received the AZD1222 COVID-19 vaccine.

The chain uses TRBV10-3 and TRBJ2-1; D ambiguous. CDR3 length: 14 amino acids. Germline CDR1 is ENHRY and CDR2 is SYGVKD. Trimming left V 6 bases short and J 7 bases short, with 16 bases between. In DNA form, the CDR3 reads TGTGCCATCAGGAACGCCCTATCTAGTAATGAGCAGTTCTTC. Its translation is CAIRNALSSNEQFF.

The genes are TRBV6-2 or TRBV6-3 and TRBJ2-3; a possible D gene is TRBD2 (7 bases). Germline values: CDR1 MNHEY, CDR2 SVGEGT. This CDR3 is 16 amino acids long. Trimming took off 4 bases at V and 0 bases at J, with 14 bases between the two ends. The CDR3 region has the DNA TGTGCCAGCAGTTGGAGGGGGGGAGCTAGCACAGATACGCAGTATTTT. Protein sequence: CASSWRGGASTDTQYF.

The chain recombines TRBV4-3 with TRBJ2-3; 10 positions agree with TRBD2. Trimming removed 1 base from V and 2 bases from J; junction bases left unmatched: 6. There are 17 residues in the CDR3. Germline CDR1 reads LGHNA; CDR2 reads YSLEER. The CDR3 nucleotides read TGCGCCAGCAGCCAAGCAGGGCTAGCGGGGGACACAGATACGCAGTATTTT. This codes for CASSQAGLAGDTDTQYF.

This clone was counted once. The chain recombines TRBV3-1 (or the pseudogene TRBV3-2) with TRBJ1-2; maybe TRBD1 (5 bases). The CDR3 runs to 14 residues. CDR1 is LGHDT, CDR2 YNNKEL, per germline (reference sequence). Trimming removed 1 base at V and 4 bases at J, with 10 bases between. The CDR3 region is CASSQAGLPYGYTF. The DNA for the CDR3 is TGTGCCAGCAGCCAAGCGGGACTGCCCTATGGCTACACCTTC.

The chain is built from TRBV19 and TRBJ2-3; D ambiguous. Trimming took off 2 bases at V and 6 bases at J, with 9 bases between the two ends. Germline V CDR1 and CDR2: LNHDA, SQIVND (reference sequence). The CDR3 length is 13 residues. The chain's CDR3 is CASSIQEVDTQYF. In DNA form, the CDR3 reads TGTGCCAGTAGTATACAGGAAGTGGATACGCAGTATTTT.

The chain has TRBV5-1 and TRBJ1-4, with D perhaps matching TRBD1 (5 bases). Germline lookup yields CDR1 SGHRS and CDR2 YFSETQ. The CDR3 sequence is 17 residues long. The V and J ends lost 3 bases and 8 bases respectively, with 23 bases between them. CDR3: CASSSYGAPQGGEKLFF. The CDR3 bases are TGCGCCAGCAGCTCCTACGGGGCACCGCAGGGAGGGGAAAAACTGTTTTTT.

The chain is built from TRBV28 and TRBJ1-1; TRBD1 aligns across 7 bases. Germline V CDR1 and CDR2: MDHEN, SYDVKM. This CDR3 spans 18 amino acids. J gave up 5 bases and V 8 bases, and 23 bases lay outside the gene matches. As DNA, the CDR3 is TGTGCCAGCCCGGATAGTACCGTCCCAGGGGGGCTCGGGACTGAAGCTTTCTTT. Amino acid sequence: CASPDSTVPGGLGTEAFF.

Concerning this clone: A read error may produce the germline difference seen at one junction end. The CDR3 DNA reads as TGTGCTAGCAGCGCGCACAGGGGAGATACGCAGTATTTT. As protein: CASSAHRGDTQYF. This rearrangement joins TRBV7-7 to TRBJ2-3, with 7 bases lining up with TRBD1. Germline V gives CDR1 SSHAT, CDR2 FNYEAQ (reference sequence). This CDR3 contains 13 residues.

This rearrangement joins TRBV18 to TRBJ1-1; D not certain. CDR1 KGHSH and CDR2 LQKENI come from the germline V gene. The CDR3 length is 14 residues. The V and J ends lost 6 bases and 1 base respectively, with 12 bases between them. The CDR3 spells CASSPREGNTEAFF. CDR3 coding DNA: TGTGCCAGCTCGCCTCGGGAGGGGAACACTGAAGCTTTCTTT.

Only one count was recorded for this clone. The J gene is TRBJ2-3, the V gene TRBV4-2; 10 positions agree with TRBD2. CDR1 and CDR2 from the germline V gene are LGHNA and YNFKEQ. This CDR3 contains 15 residues. With V trimmed by 0 bases and J by 3 bases, 0 bases remained unmatched. The CDR3 region has the DNA TGTGCCAGCAGCCAAGAACTAGCGGGGACAGATACGCAGTATTTT. This codes for CASSQELAGTDTQYF.

The genes are TRBV14 and TRBJ1-2, with D hard to call. CDR1 SGHDN and CDR2 FVKESK come from the germline V gene. CDR3 length: 13 amino acids. V was pared by 0 bases and J by 8 bases, with 10 bases between. The CDR3 DNA is TGTGCCAGCAGCCAAGACCCTGGAGGGGGCTACACCTTC. Translated: CASSQDPGGGYTF.

The chain combines TRBV21-1 with TRBJ1-2. TRBV21-1 represents a pseudogene. The CDR3 has 14 amino acids. CDR3: CASSSVGLAYGYTF. CDR3 nucleotides: TGTGCCAGTTCGTCAGTAGGGTTGGCCTATGGCTACACCTTC.

The J gene is TRBJ1-2, the V gene TRBV11-1; D remains ambiguous. The CDR3 length is 14 residues. V gave up 5 bases and J gave up 2 bases, with 12 bases separating them. Germline V lookup: CDR1 SGHAT, CDR2 FQDESV (reference sequence). CDR3 residues: CASSQTRENYGYTF. In nucleotides, the CDR3 is TGTGCCAGCAGCCAAACACGAGAAAACTATGGCTACACCTTC. Full variable domain (rest looked up from reference TRBV11-1 and TRBJ1-2): EAEVAQSPRYKITEKSQAVAFWCDPISGHATLYWYRQILGQGPELLVQFQDESVVDDSQLPKDRFSAERLKGVDSTLKIQPAELGDSAMYLCASSQTRENYGYTFGSGTRLTVV.

The chain links TRBV5-1 to TRBJ1-5, with a possible D match to TRBD1 (6 bases). Germline V gene lookup returns CDR1 SGHRS and CDR2 YFSETQ. The CDR3 consists of 15 residues. Trimming stripped 6 bases from V and 6 bases from J, with 19 bases between. The CDR3 coding sequence is TGCGCCAGCACTCTCGAAGACAGGATTGGTCAGCCCCAGCATTTT. Translated: CASTLEDRIGQPQHF.

The chain has TRBV27 and TRBJ1-2, with TRBD1 identical over 8 bases. V lost 4 bases to trimming and J lost 0 bases; unmatched junction nucleotides: 7. The length of the CDR3 is 16 residues. Germline V lookup: CDR1 MNHEY, CDR2 SMNVEV (reference sequence). CDR3 coding DNA: TGTGCCAGCAGTTCACAAACAGGGGGAGCTAACTATGGCTACACCTTC. Amino acids: CASSSQTGGANYGYTF.

J is TRBJ1-1 and V is TRBV5-6, with 7 positions matching TRBD1. Germline-derived CDR1 and CDR2 are SGHDT and YYEEEE. J lost 4 bases, V lost 4 bases, and 4 bases had no gene match. This CDR3 comprises 13 residues. The CDR3, as DNA: TGTGCCAGCAGCCCACAGGGGCGCACTGAAGCTTTCTTT. The encoded protein is CASSPQGRTEAFF.

The chain joins TRBV19 to TRBJ2-3; D tentatively reads TRBD1 or TRBD2 (5 bases each). V shed 2 bases and J shed 0 bases, with 9 bases lying between them. The CDR3 loop spans 15 amino acids. Germline CDR1 is LNHDA and CDR2 is SQIVND (reference sequence). The CDR3 nucleotides are TGTGCCAGTAGTATAACCGGGGCTAGCACAGATACGCAGTATTTT. Its translation: CASSITGASTDTQYF.

The J gene is TRBJ1-4, the V gene TRBV2; D gene uncertain. Trimming removed 7 bases from V and 7 bases from J, with 10 bases in between. CDR1 and CDR2 from the germline V gene are SNHLY and FYNNEI. This CDR3 is built from 12 residues. The CDR3 spells CASMEGGEKLFF. The CDR3 DNA reads as TGTGCCAGCATGGAGGGAGGTGAAAAACTGTTTTTT.